At least ten counts were recorded for the clone carrying this T cell receptor beta chain. What it binds is unknown. These data come from a study of early T cells in non-severe SARS-CoV-2 infection. Overall study: Sequencing targeted bulk RNA from unsorted whole blood, leaving chains unpaired. Study conclusions and caveats: Reliance on VDJdb matching favored anti-spike CD8 responses; private and CD4 specificities were missed.

Unique molecular identifiers were affixed to single, distinct cDNA molecules. TCRdb fed the 5' RACE reads into MiXCR, producing one record per CDR3 protein. The sample carries about 76,000 distinct CDR3 sequences, less than 15% recorded once. After removal of 5 bases from V and 8 bases from J, the junction contained 13 bases not matched to a gene. Germline V gives CDR1 SGHAT, CDR2 FQNNGV. CDR3 length equals 16 residues. The specimen sequenced was whole blood. V usage is TRBV11-2 and J usage is TRBJ2-1; 9 nucleotides line up with TRBD2. This TCR was recovered from an adult who was a healthcare worker with PCR-confirmed SARS-CoV-2 infection or an uninfected control (not recorded which). The CDR3 loop is CASSTNTGTSTYEQFF. CDR3 in DNA: TGTGCCAGCAGCACCAATACCGGGACTAGCACATATGAGCAGTTCTTC.